This passage covers 21 T cell receptor beta chains from one sample sequenced in a study of shared clonotypes between healthy human individuals. TCRdb's copy holds only in-frame clones and misses some; the assay was immunoSEQ multiplex PCR. Among some 2.3 million clones, approximately 93% were seen once, and the ten largest hold about 0.39%. Material for sequencing was naive CD4+ T cells from PBMCs. The subset here: CD45RA+ positively selected. The receptor set was obtained from a man younger than 35 in good health. Some clones in this sample may be carry-over from other donors' samples.

This chain links TRBV28 with TRBJ2-7; D perhaps matches TRBD2 (5 bases). Trimming stripped 3 bases from V and 6 bases from J, with 18 bases between. Looked up from germline, CDR1 is MDHEN and CDR2 is SYDVKM. The CDR3 runs to 15 residues. CDR3 loop: CASSFRATMIREQYF. The CDR3 bases are TGTGCCAGCAGTTTCCGCGCGACTATGATTCGCGAGCAGTACTTC.

This chain joins TRBV28 and TRBJ2-3; no clear D gene. The germline V and J ends were trimmed by 3 bases and 8 bases, with 6 bases remaining between them. Germline assignment: CDR1 MDHEN and CDR2 SYDVKM. This CDR3 contains 11 residues. The CDR3 reads CASSFVGTQYF. In DNA form, the CDR3 reads TGTGCCAGCAGTTTCGTAGGTACGCAGTATTTT.

The chain employs TRBV5-1 and TRBJ2-5; D unclear. Trimming shortened V by 4 bases and J by 2 bases, and 18 bases separated the two germline ends. CDR1 SGHRS and CDR2 YFSETQ come from the germline V gene. CDR3 length: 16 amino acids. CDR3 sequence reads: CASSPGPRGIQETQYF. The CDR3 DNA follows: TGCGCCAGCAGCCCTGGGCCCAGAGGAATTCAAGAGACCCAGTACTTC.

The chain joins TRBV27 to TRBJ2-7, with no clear D. The CDR3 runs to 19 residues. Germline CDR1 and CDR2: MNHEY and SMNVEV (reference sequence). Deletions cut 1 base from V and 1 base from J, with 23 bases between. CDR3 nucleotides: TGTGCCAGCAGTTTATTCTCCGGGCTGGCTGGATGGGAATCCTACGAGCAGTACTTC. Translation: CASSLFSGLAGWESYEQYF.

The V and J genes are TRBV9 and TRBJ2-7, with D possibly being TRBD2 (5 bases). The V gene's germline CDR1 is SGDLS and CDR2 YYNGEE. The CDR3 is 13 residues long. V lost 0 bases, J lost 6 bases, and 10 bases lay in between. The CDR3 nucleotides are TGTGCCAGCAGCGTAGTGTCGGCGGGCGAGCAGTACTTC. As protein: CASSVVSAGEQYF.

The gene calls are TRBV7-9 and TRBJ2-7; D is possibly TRBD2 (5 bases). The germline CDR1 and CDR2 sequences are SEHNR and FQNEAQ (reference sequence). The CDR3 has 17 amino acids. V was clipped by 7 bases and J by 0 bases, with 22 bases between them. CDR3 amino acids: CASTTSNSAESSYEQYF. Written as DNA, the CDR3 is TGTGCCAGCACCACTAGTAACAGTGCGGAGAGCTCCTACGAGCAGTACTTC.

The chain has TRBV29-1 and TRBJ2-3; D possibly corresponds to TRBD2 (6 bases). Germline V gene lookup returns CDR1 SQVTM and CDR2 ANQGSEA. CDR3 size: 16 residues. Trimming took 4 bases from V and 4 from J, leaving 21 bases between them. This chain's CDR3 is CSVGLGGTRIADTQYF. The DNA of the CDR3 is TGCAGCGTTGGCCTAGGCGGGACCCGGATCGCAGATACGCAGTATTTT.

V gene TRBV5-6 combines with J gene TRBJ2-7, with 7 positions matching TRBD2. This CDR3 region has 14 residues. Germline assignment: CDR1 SGHDT and CDR2 YYEEEE. V was clipped by 3 bases and J by 6 bases; unmatched bases: 9. In DNA form, the CDR3 reads TGTGCCAGCAGCTCCCAGCGGGGACTGAGCGAGCAGTACTTC. This translates into CASSSQRGLSEQYF.

The CDR3 DNA sequence: TGCAGTGCTAGGGGAGGAGGAGCCCAGTACTTC. It yields the protein CSARGGGAQYF. The chain has TRBV20-1 and TRBJ2-5, with D tentatively TRBD2 (6 bases). Germline V gene sequence: CDR1 DFQATT, CDR2 SNEGSKA (reference sequence). Trimming took 3 bases from V and 9 from J, leaving 11 bases between them. The CDR3 sequence is 11 residues long.

The count of this clone is one. V is TRBV21-1 and J is TRBJ2-1; the D call TRBD2 from the table was never checked on the DNA. TRBV21-1 represents a pseudogene. The CDR3 is 17 residues long. The CDR3 region has the DNA TGTGCCAGCAGCAAAGATTGGCGGGAGGTAACCTACAATGAGCAGTTCTTC. Translated, it gives CASSKDWREVTYNEQFF.

As DNA, the CDR3 is TGTGCCAGCAGTCCGCCCCGGCGTTCATGTTTCTTC. Protein sequence: CASSPPRRSCFF. The genes are TRBV28 and TRBJ2-1; D is uncertain. V lost 5 bases, J lost 16 bases, and 18 bases lay in between. Germline V gene data show CDR1 as MDHEN and CDR2 as SYDVKM. This CDR3 contains 12 residues.

CDR3 amino acids: CASSSGGAQYF. The CDR3 coding sequence is TGTGCCAGCAGCTCAGGGGGGGCCCAGTACTTC. The chain links TRBV7-9 to TRBJ2-5; either TRBD1 or TRBD2 may fit D (7 bases each). This CDR3 has 11 residues. CDR1 is SEHNR, CDR2 FQNEAQ, per germline (reference sequence). V was pared by 4 bases and J by 9 bases, with 9 bases between. Full variable domain (outside the CDR3, taken from reference TRBV7-9 and TRBJ2-5): DTGVSQNPRHKITKRGQNVTFRCDPISEHNRLYWYRQTLGQGPEFLTYFQNEAQLEKSRLLSDRFSAERPKGSFSTLEIQRTEQGDSAMYLCASSSGGAQYFGPGTRLLVL.

This clone was seen just once. V gene TRBV10-3 combines with J gene TRBJ2-5; possibly TRBD2 for D (6 bases). Germline lookup yields CDR1 ENHRY and CDR2 SYGVKD. The V gene lost 2 bases and the J gene lost 2 bases, with 12 bases spanning the gap. This CDR3 contains 15 residues. The CDR3 region has the DNA TGTGCCATCAGTGAGGGGGGGACGGAACAAGAGACCCAGTACTTC. Amino acids: CAISEGGTEQETQYF.

The chain carries TRBV28 and TRBJ1-5; D gene uncertain. V was trimmed by 6 bases and J by 4 bases, leaving 13 bases between them. Germline loops: CDR1 MDHEN, CDR2 SYDVKM. The CDR3 length is 14 residues. The CDR3 here is CASSPVRSNQPQHF. For the CDR3, the DNA is TGTGCCAGCAGCCCTGTAAGGAGTAATCAGCCCCAGCATTTT. Complete variable domain (other parts from reference TRBV28 and TRBJ1-5): DVKVTQSSRYLVKRTGEKVFLECVQDMDHENMFWYRQDPGLGLRLIYFSYDVKMKEKGDIPEGYSVSREKKERFSLILESASTNQTSMYLCASSPVRSNQPQHFGDGTRLSIL.

The rearrangement links TRBV4-1 to TRBJ2-1; TRBD2 matches 8 bases. This CDR3 has 17 residues. J lost 2 bases, V lost 4 bases, and 10 bases had no gene match. CDR1 is MGHRA and CDR2 is YSYEKL in the germline V gene. Here the CDR3 DNA reads TGCGCCAGCAGCCCCCCGTCTCAGGGACTAGCCTACAATGAGCAGTTCTTC. Translated, it gives CASSPPSQGLAYNEQFF.

This chain joins TRBV18 and TRBJ1-1; D gene ambiguous. Germline V CDR1 and CDR2: KGHSH, LQKENI. The CDR3 is 15 residues long. Trimming took off 1 base at V and 4 bases at J, with 13 bases between the two ends. The CDR3 nucleotides are TGTGCCAGCTCACCACGGCGGGCGACCCCCACTGAAGCTTTCTTT. Translation: CASSPRRATPTEAFF.

The chain couples TRBV7-2 to TRBJ1-3; D not certain. This CDR3 has 13 residues. Germline-derived CDR1 and CDR2 are SGHTA and FQGNSA. Trimming left V 2 bases short and J 7 bases short, with 9 bases between. In nucleotides, the CDR3 is TGTGCCAGCAGCTTAAATGGAGGCAACACCATATATTTT. Translated, it gives CASSLNGGNTIYF.

This chain connects TRBV6-8 to TRBJ2-7; a possible D gene is TRBD2 (6 bases). The germline CDR1 and CDR2 sequences are MNHGY and SAAAGT. CDR3 length: 11 amino acids. Trimming cost V 9 bases and J 5 bases, with 11 bases left between them. The DNA for the CDR3 is TGTGCCAGGACTAAGCGGGACGAGCAGTACTTC. It translates to CARTKRDEQYF.

The chain has TRBV10-3 and TRBJ1-5, with D maybe TRBD1 (5 bases). The V gene's germline CDR1 is ENHRY and CDR2 SYGVKD. The CDR3 is made up of 12 amino acids. Between the trimmed V and J ends, which lost 8 bases and 5 bases, there was a span of 10 bases. The CDR3 nucleotides are TGTGCCATCGGGACGGGTGATCAGCCCCAGCATTTT. Translating gives CAIGTGDQPQHF.

This rearrangement joins TRBV7-8 to TRBJ1-1; 8 nucleotides agree with TRBD1. The CDR3 contains 16 residues. The J segment lost 3 bases and the V segment lost 3 bases, leaving 9 bases of the junction unmatched. Germline CDR1 SGHVS, CDR2 FQNEAQ. The CDR3 protein is CASSFEPDREYTEAFF. Written as DNA, the CDR3 is TGTGCCAGCAGCTTTGAACCGGACAGGGAATACACTGAAGCTTTCTTT.

The chain links TRBV25-1 to TRBJ1-1; D is perhaps TRBD1 (6 bases). Trimming stripped 6 bases from V and 0 bases from J, with 20 bases between. The germline V gene encodes CDR1 MGHDK and CDR2 SYGVNS. This CDR3 comprises 17 residues. In DNA form, the CDR3 reads TGTGCCAGCAGCTCACCCCCTGGGGGGGCTTTGAACACTGAAGCTTTCTTT. Translated: CASSSPPGGALNTEAFF. Combining the CDR3 with reference TRBV25-1 and TRBJ1-1 gives the whole variable domain EADIYQTPRYLVIGTGKKITLECSQTMGHDKMYWYQQDPGMELHLIHYSYGVNSTEKGDLSSESTVSRIRTEHFPLTLESARPSHTSQYLCASSSPPGGALNTEAFFGQGTRLTVV.